These 4 T cell receptor beta chains were all obtained from the same sample, sequenced in a study of radiotherapy plus CTLA-4 blockade in lung cancer (dated 2018 in TCRdb). The library was generated by the immunoSEQ multiplex PCR assay. Held by TCRdb, this immuneACCESS table contains in-frame sequences only and omits some clones. Under half of the omission traces to an unresolved V gene where checked; the cause of the rest is unknown. This sample is represented by about 73,000 clones; roughly 87% of them were singletons. 35% to 50% of the sample comes from the top ten. The sequencing used peripheral blood, collected from a patient treated with radiotherapy plus ipilimumab. The receptor set was obtained from a human donor with non-small cell lung cancer that progressed on radiotherapy plus ipilimumab.

The chain recombines TRBV6-1 with TRBJ1-2, with D hard to call. This CDR3 is built from 15 residues. Germline assignment: CDR1 MNHNS and CDR2 SASEGT. V shed 0 bases and J shed 6 bases, with 14 bases lying between them. The CDR3: CASSEARERGNGYTF. In DNA, the CDR3 is TGTGCCAGCAGTGAAGCGCGAGAGCGAGGCAATGGCTACACCTTC.

V and J are TRBV27 and TRBJ2-2; D ambiguous. V was cut by 5 bases and J by 1 base, with 8 bases left in between. Germline lookup yields CDR1 MNHEY and CDR2 SMNVEV (reference sequence). The CDR3 totals 14 residues. CDR3 coding DNA: TGTGCCAGCAGTCCATTTTTGAACACCGGGGAGCTGTTTTTT. Protein sequence: CASSPFLNTGELFF.

This chain links TRBV9 with TRBJ1-3; TRBD1 might be the D (5 bases). The ends were cut back, 0 bases at V and 0 bases at J, with 7 bases in the middle. This CDR3 contains 15 residues. Germline loops: CDR1 SGDLS, CDR2 YYNGEE. The CDR3 DNA reads TGTGCCAGCAGCGTAGGACAGAGCTCTGGAAACACCATATATTTT. Translated: CASSVGQSSGNTIYF.

This clone was counted once. The genes are TRBV15 and TRBJ1-1; D is unclear. CDR1 and CDR2 (germline): LNHNV, YYDKDF (reference sequence). The CDR3 consists of 12 residues. V gave up 2 bases and J gave up 8 bases, with 9 bases separating them. The CDR3 sequence: CATSRFMGEAFF. The CDR3 DNA follows: TGTGCCACCAGCAGATTCATGGGGGAAGCTTTCTTT.